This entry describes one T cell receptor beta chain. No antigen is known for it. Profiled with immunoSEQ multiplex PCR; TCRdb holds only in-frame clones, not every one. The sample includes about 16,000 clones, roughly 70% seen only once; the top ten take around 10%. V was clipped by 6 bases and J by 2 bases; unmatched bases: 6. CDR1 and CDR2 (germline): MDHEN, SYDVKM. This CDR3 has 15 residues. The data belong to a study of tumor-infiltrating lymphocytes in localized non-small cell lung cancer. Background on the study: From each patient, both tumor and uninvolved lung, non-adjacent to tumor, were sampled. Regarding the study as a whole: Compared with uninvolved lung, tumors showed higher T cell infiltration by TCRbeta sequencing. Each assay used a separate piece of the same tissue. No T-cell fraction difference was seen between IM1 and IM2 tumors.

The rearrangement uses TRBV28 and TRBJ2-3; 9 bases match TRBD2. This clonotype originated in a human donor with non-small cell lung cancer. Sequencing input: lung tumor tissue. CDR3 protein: CASRGSGGNTDTQYF. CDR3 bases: TGTGCCAGCAGGGGAAGCGGGGGGAACACAGATACGCAGTATTTT.